Listed below are T cell receptor beta chains from one sample, sequenced in a study of technical replicates of blood from several donors. The data were produced by immunoSEQ multiplex PCR, yet TCRdb's version contains in-frame clones alone and is incomplete. The sample lists about 49,000 clones, 80% to 95% occurring once. Input material: PBMCs. Receptors were obtained from a human donor in good health. Some clones in this sample may be carry-over from other donors' samples. Each CDR3 is given with its conserved first and last residue. A D gene is named only where the DNA matches it firmly. Clone sizes are given selectively: once, few, many, or a class where the clone is expanded.

d_gene	j_gene	abundance	v_gene	CDR3aa	CDR3nt
TRBD2	TRBJ2-7	-	TRBV7-2	CASSRTSGGRYEQYF	TGTGCCAGCAGCCGGACTAGCGGAGGGAGGTACGAGCAGTACTTC
TRBD2	TRBJ2-3	-	TRBV5-1	CASSSEAGGATDTQYF	TGCGCCAGCAGCTCTGAAGCGGGGGGGGCCACAGATACGCAGTATTTT
TRBD2	TRBJ2-7	-	TRBV5-6	CASDLYPRGGASEQYF	TGTGCCAGCGACCTTTATCCCCGGGGGGGAGCAAGCGAGCAGTACTTC
-	TRBJ2-3	-	TRBV5-1	CASPGGAADTQYF	TGCGCCTCTCCTGGAGGGGCCGCAGATACGCAGTATTTT
TRBD1	TRBJ1-6	-	TRBV12-5	CASGRQGRSPLHF	TGTGCTAGTGGAAGACAGGGTCGCTCACCCCTCCACTTT
TRBD2	TRBJ2-7	-	TRBV5-4	CASSQTSGRYEQYF	TGTGCCAGCAGCCAGACTAGCGGGAGGTACGAGCAGTACTTC
-	TRBJ1-5	once	TRBV2	CASGAGSQPQHF	TGTGCCAGCGGGGCCGGGTCCCAGCCCCAGCATTTT
TRBD2	TRBJ2-7	once	TRBV10-3	CAARLAGGNYEQYF	TGTGCCGCCAGACTAGCGGGGGGCAACTACGAGCAGTACTTC
-	TRBJ2-7	-	TRBV5-6	CASSFGGVDEQYF	TGTGCCAGCAGCTTCGGAGGGGTCGACGAGCAGTACTTC
-	TRBJ1-2	-	TRBV4-3	CASSQDAEVYGYTF	TGCGCCAGCAGCCAAGATGCAGAAGTCTATGGCTACACCTTC
TRBD1	TRBJ1-6	once	TRBV7-9	CASSSTGDNSPLHF	TGTGCCAGCAGCTCGACAGGGGATAATTCACCCCTCCACTTT
-	TRBJ1-1	-	TRBV7-9	CASSSQTGTRGSEAFF	TGTGCCAGCAGCTCCCAGACCGGGACAAGGGGATCTGAAGCTTTCTTT
TRBD2	TRBJ2-7	-	TRBV7-2	CASSPRGAGGRGEQYF	TGTGCCAGCAGCCCCCGGGGAGCGGGAGGGCGAGGTGAGCAGTACTTC
TRBD1	TRBJ1-2	-	TRBV6-5	CASSYKDRGYGYTF	TGTGCCAGCAGTTACAAGGACAGGGGCTATGGCTACACCTTC
TRBD1	TRBJ2-7	-	TRBV7-2	CASSLGRQGAYEQYF	TGTGCCAGCAGCCTAGGACGACAGGGGGCCTACGAGCAGTACTTC
-	TRBJ2-5	-	TRBV5-4	CASSLGSGARETQYF	TGTGCCAGCAGCTTGGGGTCAGGGGCGCGGGAGACCCAGTACTTC
-	TRBJ1-1	-	TRBV20-1	CSASKYKGAFF	TGCAGTGCTAGTAAATATAAGGGGGCTTTCTTT
TRBD2	TRBJ2-2	-	TRBV27	CASSLSLVGGVYTGELFF	TGTGCCAGCAGTTTATCCTTGGTCGGGGGGGTGTACACCGGGGAGCTGTTTTTT
-	TRBJ1-3	-	TRBV14	CASSPRQTSRPGNTIYF	TGTGCCAGCAGCCCCCGTCAGACAAGCCGCCCTGGAAACACCATATATTTT
-	TRBJ1-2	-	TRBV18	CASSPPGGTGIGYTF	TGTGCCAGCTCACCACCGGGGGGAACGGGAATTGGCTACACCTTC
-	TRBJ1-2	-	TRBV7-9	CASSSGEGYGYTF	TGTGCCAGCAGCTCGGGGGAGGGGTATGGCTACACCTTC
TRBD2	TRBJ2-1	-	TRBV7-2	CASSDRLAGGPGQFF	TGTGCCAGCAGCGACCGGCTAGCGGGGGGGCCAGGGCAGTTCTTC
TRBD2	TRBJ2-1	few	TRBV6-1	CASSPTGTSRNEQFF	TGTGCCAGCAGCCCGACCGGGACTAGCCGCAATGAGCAGTTCTTC
-	TRBJ1-1	-	TRBV5-1	CASSGTVGNTEAFF	TGCGCCAGCAGTGGGACTGTCGGGAACACTGAAGCTTTCTTT
-	TRBJ2-7	-	TRBV7-8	CASSSETGYSYEQYF	TGTGCCAGCAGCTCGGAGACAGGATACTCCTACGAGCAGTACTTC
TRBD2	TRBJ2-5	once	TRBV4-2	CASSQERGSGKETQYF	TGTGCCAGCAGCCAAGAACGGGGTAGCGGGAAAGAGACCCAGTACTTC